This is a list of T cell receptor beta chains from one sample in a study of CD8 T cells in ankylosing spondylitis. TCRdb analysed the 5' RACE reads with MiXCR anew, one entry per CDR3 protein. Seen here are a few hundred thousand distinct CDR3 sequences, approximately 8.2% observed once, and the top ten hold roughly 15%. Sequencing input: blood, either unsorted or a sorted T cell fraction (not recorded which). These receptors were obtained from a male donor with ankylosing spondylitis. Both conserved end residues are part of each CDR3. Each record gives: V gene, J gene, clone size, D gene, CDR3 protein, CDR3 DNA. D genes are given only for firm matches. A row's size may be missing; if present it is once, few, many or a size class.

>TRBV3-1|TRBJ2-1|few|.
CASTSPAHEQFF
TGTGCCAGCACATCGCCGGCCCATGAGCAGTTCTTC
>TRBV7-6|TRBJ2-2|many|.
CASSLARSRSGELFF
TGTGCCAGCAGCTTAGCGCGGTCGAGATCCGGGGAGCTGTTTTTT
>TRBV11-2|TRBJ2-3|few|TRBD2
CASSLDLGLAGHYTDTQYF
TGTGCCAGCAGCTTAGATCTGGGACTAGCGGGACACTACACAGATACGCAGTATTTT
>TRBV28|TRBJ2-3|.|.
CASSLFFSPGLQGRDTQYF
TGTGCCAGCAGTTTATTCTTTTCTCCGGGACTCCAGGGTAGAGATACGCAGTATTTT
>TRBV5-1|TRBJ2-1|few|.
CASSFPESGKAYNEQFF
TGCGCCAGCAGCTTCCCCGAGAGCGGAAAGGCCTACAATGAGCAGTTCTTC
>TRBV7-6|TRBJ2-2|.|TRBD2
CASSQRTSVNTGELFF
TGTGCCAGCAGCCAAAGGACTAGCGTGAACACCGGGGAGCTGTTTTTT
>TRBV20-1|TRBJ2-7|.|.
CSARGLLTYEQYF
TGCAGTGCTAGAGGGCTTCTTACCTACGAGCAGTACTTC
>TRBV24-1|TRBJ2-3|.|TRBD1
CATSDRQGDSTDTQYF
TGTGCCACCAGTGATCGACAGGGTGACAGCACAGATACGCAGTATTTT
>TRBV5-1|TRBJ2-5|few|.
CASGAGAAWETQYF
TGCGCCAGCGGGGCAGGTGCAGCCTGGGAGACCCAGTACTTC
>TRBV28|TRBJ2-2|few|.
CASTRGGGNTGELFF
TGTGCCAGCACCCGTGGGGGGGGCAACACCGGGGAGCTGTTTTTT
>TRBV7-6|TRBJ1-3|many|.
CASSSRTEFDTIYF
TGTGCCAGCAGCTCGAGGACTGAATTTGACACCATATATTTT
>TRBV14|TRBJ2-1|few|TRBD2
CASSQGTSGKGSYNEQFF
TGTGCCAGCAGCCAAGGGACTAGCGGGAAAGGGTCCTACAATGAGCAGTTCTTC
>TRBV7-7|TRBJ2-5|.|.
CASSWGAGGETQYF
TGTGCTAGCAGCTGGGGGGCAGGCGGGGAGACCCAGTACTTC
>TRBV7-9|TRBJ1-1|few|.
CASSLTAERAFF
TGTGCCAGCAGCTTGACAGCGGAGAGAGCTTTCTTT
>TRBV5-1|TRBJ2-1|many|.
CASSPQGGISYNEQFF
TGCGCCAGCAGCCCTCAGGGCGGGATCTCCTACAATGAGCAGTTCTTC
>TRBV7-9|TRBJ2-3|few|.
CASNQGEWTTDTQYF
TGTGCCAGCAACCAAGGGGAGTGGACCACAGATACGCAGTATTTT
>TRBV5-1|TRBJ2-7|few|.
CASSFFQGYEQYF
TGCGCCAGCAGCTTTTTTCAGGGTTACGAGCAGTACTTC
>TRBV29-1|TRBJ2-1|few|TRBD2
CSVGGRGGLSYNEQFF
TGCAGCGTTGGGGGACGGGGGGGACTCTCCTACAATGAGCAGTTCTTC
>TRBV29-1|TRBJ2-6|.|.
CSVEIREKGSSGANVLTF
TGCAGCGTTGAGATTCGGGAAAAGGGAAGCTCTGGGGCCAACGTCCTGACTTTC
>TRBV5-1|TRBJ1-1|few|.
CASSLKLTNTEAFF
TGCGCCAGCAGCTTGAAGCTCACCAACACTGAAGCTTTCTTT
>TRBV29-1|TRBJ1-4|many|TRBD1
CSVKGWDSDATNEKLFF
TGCAGCGTTAAAGGTTGGGACAGCGATGCAACTAATGAAAAACTGTTTTTT
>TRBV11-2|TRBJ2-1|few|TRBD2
CASSLGWSGGSYNEQFF
TGTGCCAGCAGCTTAGGTTGGAGCGGGGGATCCTACAATGAGCAGTTCTTC
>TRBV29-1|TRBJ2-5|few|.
CSVGTSQETQYF
TGCAGCGTTGGGACATCCCAAGAGACCCAGTACTTC
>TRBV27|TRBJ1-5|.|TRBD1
CASGFFGTGNQPQHF
TGTGCCAGCGGCTTCTTCGGGACAGGCAATCAGCCCCAGCATTTT
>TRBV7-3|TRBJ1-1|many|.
CASILTRGGTEAFF
TGTGCCAGCATCTTAACTAGGGGTGGCACTGAAGCTTTCTTT
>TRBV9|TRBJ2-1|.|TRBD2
CASSPYLAGTNEQFF
TGTGCCAGCAGCCCCTATCTAGCGGGGACCAATGAGCAGTTCTTC
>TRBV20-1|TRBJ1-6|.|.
CSARNSQYSPLHF
TGCAGTGCTAGAAACAGCCAGTATTCACCCCTCCACTTT
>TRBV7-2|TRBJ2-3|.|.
CASSFGVSTDTQYF
TGTGCCAGCAGCTTCGGGGTCAGCACAGATACGCAGTATTTT
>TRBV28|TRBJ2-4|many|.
CASSPNRATDIQYF
TGTGCCAGCAGCCCTAACAGGGCGACGGACATTCAGTACTTC
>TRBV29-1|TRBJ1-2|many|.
CSVGGGYGYTF
TGCAGCGTTGGCGGGGGCTATGGCTACACCTTC
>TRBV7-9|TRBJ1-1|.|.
CASSPSRVITEAFF
TGTGCCAGCAGCCCCAGCAGGGTGATCACTGAAGCTTTCTTT
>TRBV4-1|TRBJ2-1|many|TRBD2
CASSPTSGRLHNEQFF
TGCGCCAGCAGCCCGACTAGCGGGAGGTTGCACAATGAGCAGTTCTTC
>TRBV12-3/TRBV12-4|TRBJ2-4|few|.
CASGLRLEGENIQYF
TGTGCCAGCGGACTTCGACTAGAGGGGGAAAACATTCAGTACTTC
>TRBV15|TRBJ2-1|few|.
CATLDSAAVVGSYNEQFF
TGTGCCACCTTGGACTCGGCCGCTGTGGTGGGGTCCTACAATGAGCAGTTCTTC
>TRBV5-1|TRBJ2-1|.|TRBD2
CASSPGLAGLNNEQFF
TGCGCCAGCAGCCCGGGACTAGCGGGACTTAACAATGAGCAGTTCTTC
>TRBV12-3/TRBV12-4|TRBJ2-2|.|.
CASSHRGVGRNTGELFF
TGTGCCAGCAGTCACAGGGGAGTCGGGAGGAACACCGGGGAGCTGTTTTTT
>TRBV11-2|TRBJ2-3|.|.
CASSLDPVSTDTQYF
TGTGCCAGCAGCTTAGACCCCGTTTCCACAGATACGCAGTATTTT
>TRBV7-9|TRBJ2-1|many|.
CASSLVFQGVRNEQFF
TGTGCCAGCAGCTTAGTATTCCAGGGCGTAAGGAATGAGCAGTTCTTC
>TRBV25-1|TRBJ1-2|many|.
CASSDSTGGYGYTF
TGTGCCAGCAGTGATTCGACAGGCGGCTATGGCTACACCTTC
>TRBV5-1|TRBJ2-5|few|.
CASSSYQLALQETQYF
TGCGCCAGCAGCTCCTACCAACTAGCCCTACAAGAGACCCAGTACTTC
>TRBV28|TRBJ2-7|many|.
CASSLQQLAYEQYF
TGTGCCAGCAGTTTACAACAGCTGGCCTACGAGCAGTACTTC
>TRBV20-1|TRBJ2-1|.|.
CSAPPRAGSYNEQFF
TGCAGTGCCCCCCCTAGGGCTGGCTCCTACAATGAGCAGTTCTTC
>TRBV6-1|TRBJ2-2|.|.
CASSNPTVRRTGELFF
TGTGCCAGCAGTAATCCGACAGTTAGAAGGACCGGGGAGCTGTTTTTT
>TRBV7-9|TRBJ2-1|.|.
CASRYGREQFF
TGTGCCAGCAGATACGGGCGGGAGCAGTTCTTC
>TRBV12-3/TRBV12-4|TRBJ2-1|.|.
CASSLSQQHNEQFF
TGTGCCAGCAGTTTATCCCAGCAGCACAATGAGCAGTTCTTC
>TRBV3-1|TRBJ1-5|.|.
CASSQETMQPQHF
TGTGCCAGCAGCCAAGAAACGATGCAGCCCCAGCATTTT
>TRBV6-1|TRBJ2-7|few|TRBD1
CASTNGRGSSYEQYF
TGTGCCAGCACAAACGGCAGGGGGAGCTCCTACGAGCAGTACTTC
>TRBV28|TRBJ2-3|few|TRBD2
CASSLISGMTDTQYF
TGTGCCAGCAGTTTAATTAGCGGGATGACAGATACGCAGTATTTT
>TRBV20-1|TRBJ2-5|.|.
CSVFSETQYF
TGCAGTGTATTCTCGGAGACCCAGTACTTC
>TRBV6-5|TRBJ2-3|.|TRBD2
CASSYITSGSITDTQYF
TGTGCCAGCAGTTATATAACTAGCGGGAGTATCACAGATACGCAGTATTTT
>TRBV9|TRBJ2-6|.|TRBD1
CASSTWDSASGANVLTF
TGTGCCAGCAGCACTTGGGACAGCGCCTCTGGGGCCAACGTCCTGACTTTC
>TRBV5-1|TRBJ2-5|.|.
CASSLVSGRRETQYF
TGCGCCAGCAGCTTGGTTAGCGGTCGGCGGGAGACCCAGTACTTC
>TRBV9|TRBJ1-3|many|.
CASSVAGNTIYF
TGTGCCAGCAGCGTAGCTGGAAACACCATATATTTT
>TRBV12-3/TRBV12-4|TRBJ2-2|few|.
CASSLWVAGELFF
TGTGCCAGCAGCCTATGGGTGGCCGGGGAGCTGTTTTTT
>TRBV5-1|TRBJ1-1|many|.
CASSLDNTEAFF
TGCGCCAGCAGCTTGGACAACACTGAAGCTTTCTTT